This TCR beta chain was found in a study of T cells in Graves' hyperthyroidism and ophthalmopathy. RNA transcripts provided the source from which TCR beta CDR3 regions were amplified. HTBI primers drove first-round RT-PCR of the TCR CDR3. TCRdb reprocessed the multiplex PCR reads with MiXCR, giving one entry per CDR3 protein. The table has 750,000 to 950,000 distinct CDR3 sequences, around 38% seen once. Regarding the study as a whole: Most clonotypes expanded in thyroid above 0.001 were likewise present in blood.

This clonotype was observed a few times. The antigen is undetermined. Germline CDR1 reads SEHNR; CDR2 reads FQNEAQ (reference sequence). Trimming pared 6 bases from V and 1 base from J, leaving 15 bases between. The CDR3 extends over 15 amino acids. Criteria for exclusion of patients were uncontrolled infection, other autoimmune disease, pregnancy or lactation. Clinicians diagnosed patients from clinical symptoms, serum thyroxine and TRAb, thyroid ultrasound and orbital computed tomography. The sequenced material came from blood. The sequence came from a young man with Graves' hyperthyroidism. The chain uses TRBV7-9 and TRBJ1-2; D uncertain. Here the CDR3 DNA reads TGTGCCAGCAGTTTACTCATGAAGGGTAACTATGGCTACACCTTC. This translates into CASSLLMKGNYGYTF.